This T cell receptor (beta chain) was profiled in a study of low-dose radiotherapy and immunotherapy resistance in tumors. Study overall: The treatment that patients received was intravenous nivolumab 240 mg every two weeks plus ipilimumab 1 mg/kg every six weeks.

This clonotype was detected many times. Alpha- and beta-chain coverage of first-strand cDNA came from TRAV- and TRBV-specific primers. The authors amplified TCRs for about 18 PCR cycles with a constant-region primer and a V-primer adapter. TCRdb ran MiXCR on the reads and lists one entry per CDR3 protein. The sample contains about 60,000 distinct CDR3 sequences, 20% to 25% of which appear only once. Time point defined: after trial treatment. Treatment indicated: LDRT plus nivolumab, ipilimumab, low-dose cyclophosphamide and aspirin (RACIN trial). The origin of this receptor is a male donor with prostate cancer. The sequencing used PBMCs, collected after low-dose radiotherapy plus immunotherapy.

CDR3 protein: CASSQDQQGVGQGYGYTF. The DNA for the CDR3 is TGTGCCAGCAGCCAAGATCAACAGGGGGTGGGGCAGGGCTATGGCTACACCTTC. The J gene is TRBJ1-2, the V gene TRBV4-2; TRBD1 agrees at 8 bases. The CDR3 has 18 residues. V was clipped by 0 bases and J by 4 bases; unmatched bases: 13. Germline values: CDR1 LGHNA, CDR2 YNFKEQ.